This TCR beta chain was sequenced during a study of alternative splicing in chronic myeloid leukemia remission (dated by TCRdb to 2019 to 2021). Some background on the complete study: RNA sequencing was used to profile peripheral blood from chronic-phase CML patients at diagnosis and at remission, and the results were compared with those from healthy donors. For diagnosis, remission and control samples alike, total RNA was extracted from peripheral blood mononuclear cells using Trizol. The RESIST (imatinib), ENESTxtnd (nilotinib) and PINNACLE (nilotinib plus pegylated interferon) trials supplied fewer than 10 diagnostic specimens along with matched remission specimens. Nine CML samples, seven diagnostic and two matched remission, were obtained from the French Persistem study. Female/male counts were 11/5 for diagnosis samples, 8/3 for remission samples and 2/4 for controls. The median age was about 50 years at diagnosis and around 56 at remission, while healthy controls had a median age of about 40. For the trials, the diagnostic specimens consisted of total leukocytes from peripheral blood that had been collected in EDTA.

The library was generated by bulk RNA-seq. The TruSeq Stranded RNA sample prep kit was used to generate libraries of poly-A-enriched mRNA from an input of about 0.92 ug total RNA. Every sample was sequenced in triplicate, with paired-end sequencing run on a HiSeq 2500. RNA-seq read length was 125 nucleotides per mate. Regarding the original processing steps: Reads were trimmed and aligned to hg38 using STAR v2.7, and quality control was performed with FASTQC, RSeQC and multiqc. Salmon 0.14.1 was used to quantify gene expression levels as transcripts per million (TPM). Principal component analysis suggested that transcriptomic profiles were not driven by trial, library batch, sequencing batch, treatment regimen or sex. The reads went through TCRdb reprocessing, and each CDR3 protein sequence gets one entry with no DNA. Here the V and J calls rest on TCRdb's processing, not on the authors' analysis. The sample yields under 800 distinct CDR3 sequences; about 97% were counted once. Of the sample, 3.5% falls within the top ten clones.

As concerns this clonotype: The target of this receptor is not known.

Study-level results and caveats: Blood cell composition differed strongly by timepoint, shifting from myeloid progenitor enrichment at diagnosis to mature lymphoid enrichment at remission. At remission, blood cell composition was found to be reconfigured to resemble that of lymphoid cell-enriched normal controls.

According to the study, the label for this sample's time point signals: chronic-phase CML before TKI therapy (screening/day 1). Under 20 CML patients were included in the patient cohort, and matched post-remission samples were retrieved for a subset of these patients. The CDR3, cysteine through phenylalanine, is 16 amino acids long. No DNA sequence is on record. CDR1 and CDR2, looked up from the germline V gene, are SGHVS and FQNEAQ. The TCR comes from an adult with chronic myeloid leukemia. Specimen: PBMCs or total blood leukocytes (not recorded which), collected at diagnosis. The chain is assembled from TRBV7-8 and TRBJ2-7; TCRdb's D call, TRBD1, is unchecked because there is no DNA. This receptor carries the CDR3 CASSQETVTLSYEQYF. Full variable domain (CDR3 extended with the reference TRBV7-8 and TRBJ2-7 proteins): GAGVSQSPRYKVAKRGQDVALRCDPISGHVSLFWYQQALGQGPEFLTYFQNEAQLDKSGLPSDRFFAERPEGSVSTLKIQRTQQEDSAVYLCASSQETVTLSYEQYFGPGTRLTVT.